This TCR beta chain was observed in a study of T cell changes during pregnancy in multiple sclerosis. Trimming stripped 7 bases from V and 1 base from J, with 16 bases between. The V gene's germline CDR1 is SNHLY and CDR2 FYNNEI. CDR3 length: 15 amino acids. The method was immunoSEQ multiplex PCR; TCRdb's version includes in-frame clones alone and lacks a portion of them. Counted here are around 31,000 clones, approximately 94% occurring once; the ten biggest clones make up about 0.41%. The sample here was CD4+ T cells from peripheral blood mononuclear cells, taken in the second trimester of pregnancy. The gene calls are TRBV2 and TRBJ2-5; TRBD2 is a possible D gene (5 bases). This receptor was obtained from a female donor with multiple sclerosis, enrolled in a pregnancy study. The CDR3 DNA reads as TGTGCCAGCATGGGAGCGTCGTGGGGCCAAGAGACCCAGTACTTC. As protein: CASMGASWGQETQYF. Drawing the rest from reference TRBV2 and TRBJ2-5, the complete variable domain is EPEVTQTPSHQVTQMGQEVILRCVPISNHLYFYWYRQILGQKVEFLVSFYNNEISEKSEIFDDQFSVERPDGSNFTLKIRSTKLEDSAMYFCASMGASWGQETQYFGPGTRLLVL.